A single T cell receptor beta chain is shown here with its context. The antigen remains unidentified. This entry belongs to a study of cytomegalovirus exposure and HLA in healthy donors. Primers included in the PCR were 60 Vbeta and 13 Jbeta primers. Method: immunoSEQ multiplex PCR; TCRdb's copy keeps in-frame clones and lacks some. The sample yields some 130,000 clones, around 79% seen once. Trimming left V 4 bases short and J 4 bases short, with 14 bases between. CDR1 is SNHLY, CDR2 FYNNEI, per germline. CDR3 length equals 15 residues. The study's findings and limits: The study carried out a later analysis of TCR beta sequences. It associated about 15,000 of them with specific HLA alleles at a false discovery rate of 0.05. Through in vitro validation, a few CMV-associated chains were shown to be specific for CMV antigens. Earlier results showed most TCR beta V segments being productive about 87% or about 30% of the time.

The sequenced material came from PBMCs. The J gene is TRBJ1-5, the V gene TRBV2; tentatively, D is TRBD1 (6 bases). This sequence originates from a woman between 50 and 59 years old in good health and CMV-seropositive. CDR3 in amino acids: CASSAITTGNQPQHF. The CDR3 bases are TGTGCCAGCAGTGCCATAACTACAGGGAATCAGCCCCAGCATTTT. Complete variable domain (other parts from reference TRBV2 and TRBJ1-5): EPEVTQTPSHQVTQMGQEVILRCVPISNHLYFYWYRQILGQKVEFLVSFYNNEISEKSEIFDDQFSVERPDGSNFTLKIRSTKLEDSAMYFCASSAITTGNQPQHFGDGTRLSIL.